Each of the 9 T cell receptor beta chains below was sequenced from the same sample in a study of regulatory T cells in long-lasting Graves disease. CDR3 regions were amplified by Arm-PCR using iRepertoire HTBI primers to build TCR beta libraries. TCRdb fed the multiplex PCR reads into MiXCR, producing one record per CDR3 protein. The data hold around 480,000 distinct CDR3 sequences, with 15% to 20% observed a single time. The sample's time point: newly diagnosed GD, antithyroid drugs for less than 3 months. PBMC-derived RNA was used for the TCR library. These data were also filed under a second study, of T cells in Graves' hyperthyroidism and ophthalmopathy.

The material sequenced was peripheral blood mononuclear cells (PBMCs), taken at new diagnosis, from a patient treated with antithyroid drugs. The source is a woman aged 40-60 years with Graves disease.

Turning to this clonotype: It differs at one base from a far larger clone, so likely a read error. The chain has TRBV12-3 or TRBV12-4 and TRBJ2-5, with unresolved D. The ends were cut back, 6 bases at V and 3 bases at J, with 5 bases in the middle. The CDR3 runs 11 residues. CDR3 nucleotides: TGTGCCAGCAGGGTCGAAGAGACCCAGTACTTC. Protein product: CASRVEETQYF.

Comments on this clonotype: Lacking the conserved final phenylalanine or tryptophan, this CDR3 likely reflects a read error. The chain links TRBV6-2 or TRBV6-3 to TRBJ1-2, with D perhaps TRBD1 (5 bases). From germline, CDR1 is MNHEY and CDR2 SVGEGT. The CDR3 extends over 13 amino acids. Trimming took off 5 bases at V and 8 bases at J, with 15 bases between the two ends. For the CDR3, the DNA is TGTGCCAGCAGTCCTCGACAGTCGGGGGGCTACACCTTA. Protein product: CASSPRQSGGYTL.

The sample holds many counts of this clonotype. The rearrangement joins TRBV11-1 to TRBJ2-7, with D unresolved. Germline-derived CDR1 and CDR2 are SGHAT and FQDESV (reference sequence). V gave up 0 bases and J gave up 3 bases, with 12 bases separating them. CDR3 length: 15 residues. CDR3 region: CASSLARSTDYEQYF. The CDR3 nucleotides read TGTGCCAGCAGCTTAGCACGGTCGACCGACTACGAGCAGTACTTC.

This clonotype occurred many times. The V and J genes are TRBV5-1 and TRBJ2-7; a possible D gene is TRBD2 (5 bases). The CDR3 extends over 15 amino acids. Germline CDR1 is SGHRS and CDR2 is YFSETQ. V lost 0 bases to trimming and J lost 3 bases, with 13 bases between them. The CDR3 loop reads CASSLGPGLNYEQYF. The CDR3 nucleotides read TGCGCCAGCAGCTTGGGGCCGGGGTTGAACTACGAGCAGTACTTC.

This clonotype appeared many times. The chain couples TRBV28 to TRBJ2-1; 9 positions match TRBD1. Germline V gene data show CDR1 as MDHEN and CDR2 as SYDVKM. Germline trimming cut 8 bases from V and 1 base from J; bases unmatched to any gene: 6. The CDR3 consists of 15 residues. Here the CDR3 reads CASATGGRSYNEQFF. Written as DNA, the CDR3 is TGTGCCAGCGCAACAGGGGGCCGTTCCTACAATGAGCAGTTCTTC.

Only a few counts were recorded for this clonotype. The J gene is TRBJ1-2, the V gene TRBV7-9, with a possible D match to TRBD1 (6 bases). The CDR3 runs 13 residues. The germline CDR1 and CDR2 sequences are SEHNR and FQNEAQ (reference sequence). Between the trimmed V and J ends, which lost 6 bases and 2 bases, there was a span of 10 bases. The CDR3: CASRGDTNYGYTF. CDR3 DNA: TGTGCCAGCAGGGGGGACACGAACTATGGCTACACCTTC.

This clonotype showed up many times. V is TRBV2 and J is TRBJ2-7; unclear D gene. Germline CDR1 and CDR2: SNHLY and FYNNEI. This CDR3 spans 11 amino acids. The V gene lost 10 bases and the J gene lost 3 bases, with 10 bases spanning the gap. CDR3 sequence reads: CATSSGYEQYF. The CDR3 DNA follows: TGTGCCACCTCCTCGGGCTACGAGCAGTACTTC.

This clonotype was recorded a few times. This could be a read error, since a much larger clone is one nucleotide away. This CDR3 fails to terminate in the conserved phenylalanine or tryptophan, so it likely reflects a read error. The chain links TRBV28 to TRBJ1-5; 10 bases line up with TRBD1. V lost 5 bases, J lost 9 bases, and 7 bases stayed unmatched. CDR1 is MDHEN, CDR2 SYDVKM, per germline. The CDR3 has 14 residues. The chain's CDR3 is CASSPDRGQRPQHY. The CDR3 DNA is TGTGCCAGCAGTCCCGACAGGGGGCAAAGGCCCCAGCATTAT.

The chain is built from TRBV5-1 and TRBJ2-7; 7 nucleotides match TRBD2. The germline gives CDR1 SGHRS, CDR2 YFSETQ. CDR3 size: 15 residues. Trimming cost V 0 bases and J 2 bases; bases outside gene matches: 5. The CDR3 nucleotides are TGCGCCAGCAGCTTGGTCGGGGGGTCCGCCTACGAGCAGTACTTC. Translation gives CASSLVGGSAYEQYF.